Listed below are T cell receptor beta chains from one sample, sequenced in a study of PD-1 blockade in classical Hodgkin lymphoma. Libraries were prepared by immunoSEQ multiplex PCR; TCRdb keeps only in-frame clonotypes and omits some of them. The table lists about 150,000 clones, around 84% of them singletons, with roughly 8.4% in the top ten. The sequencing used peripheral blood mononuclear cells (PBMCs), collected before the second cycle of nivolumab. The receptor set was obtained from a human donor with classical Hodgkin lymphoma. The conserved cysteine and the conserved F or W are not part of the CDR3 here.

cdr3_aa: ASSDSPGGWELF
v_call: TRBV2

cdr3_aa: ASSNRDSQNEKLF
v_call: TRBV5-1

cdr3_aa: ASSPPSSYNEQF
v_call: TRBV18

cdr3_aa: SVAYGGNYGYT
v_call: TRBV29-1

cdr3_aa: ASSQDLGVYNEQF
v_call: TRBV4-3

cdr3_aa: ASSPPGTGGMDTQY
v_call: TRBV18

cdr3_aa: ASGFRPVGF
v_call: TRBV12-5

cdr3_aa: ASSLEGTGELF
v_call: TRBV5-1

cdr3_aa: ASSFRRARTNTGELF
v_call: TRBV7-9

cdr3_aa: ASSLRRDNEQF
v_call: TRBV7-9

cdr3_aa: ASSLDGQGNQPQH
v_call: TRBV5-1

cdr3_aa: ASSLKQGIHEQY
v_call: TRBV18

cdr3_aa: ASSQQQGWGTEAF
v_call: TRBV18

cdr3_aa: ATAGGLSTDTQY
v_call: TRBV28

cdr3_aa: AWSVAGGPFDIQY
v_call: TRBV30

cdr3_aa: ASSYCQGCNQPQH
v_call: TRBV6-5

cdr3_aa: ASSEFPHSYNEQF
v_call: TRBV9

cdr3_aa: ASSSLSSGANVLT
v_call: TRBV27

cdr3_aa: ASSQFNGTGNTDTQY
v_call: TRBV23-1

cdr3_aa: ASSLLATSSTDTQY
v_call: TRBV5-6

cdr3_aa: ASSLVGTLNTEAF
v_call: TRBV11-2

cdr3_aa: ASSSYPGQGSRELF
v_call: TRBV7-2

cdr3_aa: ASSAGYTRAPGELF
v_call: TRBV9

cdr3_aa: ASSPPGKNIQY
v_call: TRBV5-4

cdr3_aa: ASGGRGVRQETQY
v_call: TRBV6-6

cdr3_aa: ASSRLASHSYEQY
v_call: TRBV28

cdr3_aa: ASSLGGQVELF
v_call: TRBV5-4

cdr3_aa: ASSSGTGTQETQY
v_call: TRBV7-3

cdr3_aa: ASSPGISSSYEQY
v_call: TRBV6-6

cdr3_aa: ASSEEGGGGGSTDTQY
v_call: TRBV9

cdr3_aa: ASSHAGIGQADTQY
v_call: TRBV4-1

cdr3_aa: AWRDSGETQY
v_call: TRBV30

cdr3_aa: ASSKKGDRNYEQY
v_call: TRBV21-1

cdr3_aa: ASSPQAGELF
v_call: TRBV4-1

cdr3_aa: ASSLGGGNYGYT
v_call: TRBV7-3

cdr3_aa: ASSRRSSQETQY
v_call: TRBV7-6

cdr3_aa: ASSPGGQGWTEAF
v_call: TRBV9

cdr3_aa: ASSFRPNTGELF
v_call: TRBV6-6

cdr3_aa: ASSLRQAGTEAF
v_call: TRBV27

cdr3_aa: ASSLTANNEKLF
v_call: TRBV7-9

cdr3_aa: ASSSGGRNQPQH
v_call: TRBV18

cdr3_aa: ASSQNLAWDTQY
v_call: TRBV4-1